Listed here are 9 T cell receptor beta chains from one sample, sequenced in a study of T cells in Graves' hyperthyroidism and ophthalmopathy. Template material for amplifying TCR beta CDR3 regions consisted of RNA transcripts. The TCR CDR3 first-round RT-PCR relied on the HTBI primer set. TCRdb processed the multiplex PCR reads anew with MiXCR; each CDR3 protein has one entry. There are a few hundred thousand distinct CDR3 sequences in the sample; more than 15% occur only once, and 29% lies in the top ten. The specimen sequenced was blood. These receptors were obtained from a woman aged 25 to 45 with Graves' ophthalmopathy.

This clonotype has ten or more counts. The chain employs TRBV28 and TRBJ1-1; D remains unclear. V was pared by 10 bases and J by 4 bases, with 22 bases between. Germline values: CDR1 MDHEN, CDR2 SYDVKM. CDR3 length: 15 amino acids. CDR3 sequence reads: CATSVRRYFGTEAFF. In DNA form, the CDR3 reads TGTGCCACATCTGTCCGACGCTACTTCGGCACTGAAGCTTTCTTT. The complete variable domain, with remaining parts taken from reference TRBV28 and TRBJ1-1, reads DVKVTQSSRYLVKRTGEKVFLECVQDMDHENMFWYRQDPGLGLRLIYFSYDVKMKEKGDIPEGYSVSREKKERFSLILESASTNQTSMYLCATSVRRYFGTEAFFGQGTRLTVV.

J is TRBJ1-1 and V is TRBV20-1, with D tentatively TRBD1 (6 bases). Germline CDR1 DFQATT, CDR2 SNEGSKA (reference sequence). Trimming took 4 bases from V and 1 from J, leaving 10 bases between them. The CDR3 consists of 13 residues. The CDR3 here is CSATQGTNTEAFF. Written as DNA, the CDR3 is TGCAGTGCTACACAGGGTACGAACACTGAAGCTTTCTTT.

This chain uses TRBV28 with TRBJ1-1; perhaps TRBD1 as D (5 bases). The CDR3 is made up of 13 amino acids. V lost 2 bases and J 11 bases, leaving 15 bases between the germline ends. The germline gives CDR1 MDHEN, CDR2 SYDVKM. The CDR3 sequence is CASSLHPGGGAFF. The CDR3 DNA sequence: TGTGCCAGCAGTTTACATCCCGGGGGGGGGGCTTTCTTT.

This clonotype was seen a handful of times. J is TRBJ2-7 and V is TRBV4-1, with a tentative D call TRBD1 (6 bases). The germline V and J ends were trimmed by 0 bases and 2 bases, with 20 bases remaining between them. Germline V gives CDR1 MGHRA, CDR2 YSYEKL. The CDR3 consists of 18 residues. In DNA form, the CDR3 reads TGCGCCAGCAGCCAAGATTCCCCGGCGACAGGCGCTACCTACGAGCAGTACTTC. This gives the protein CASSQDSPATGATYEQYF.

The table lists this clonotype with a count of one. The CDR3 here is CASSLRTSGRKYEQYF. CDR3 sequence (DNA): TGTGCCAGCAGCCTCCGGACTAGCGGCAGAAAATACGAGCAGTACTTC. The chain joins TRBV27 to TRBJ2-7, with 10 bases matching TRBD2. This CDR3 is built from 16 residues. Germline trimming cut 6 bases from V and 4 bases from J; bases unmatched to any gene: 12. CDR1 is MNHEY and CDR2 is SMNVEV in the germline V gene (reference sequence).

The V and J genes are TRBV5-5 and TRBJ2-2; TRBD2 matches 11 bases. V was clipped by 4 bases and J by 8 bases; unmatched bases: 19. CDR1 and CDR2 from the germline V gene are SGHKS and YYEKEE (reference sequence). The length of the CDR3 is 19 residues. DNA for the CDR3: TGTGCCAGCAGCCCCCTCTTAGCGGGAGGGCCTAAGGATTCAGGGGAGCTGTTTTTT. Amino acids: CASSPLLAGGPKDSGELFF.

In its sample, this clonotype was seen many times. The V gene is TRBV7-2, the J gene TRBJ1-1; D remains unclear. Germline V lookup: CDR1 SGHTA, CDR2 FQGNSA. The V gene lost 5 bases and the J gene lost 2 bases, with 12 bases spanning the gap. This CDR3 comprises 14 residues. This CDR3 is CASSPKVVNTEAFF. The CDR3 bases are TGTGCCAGCAGCCCTAAGGTGGTAAACACTGAAGCTTTCTTT.

This clonotype has at least ten counts. The rearrangement links TRBV9 to TRBJ1-1, with 9 positions matching TRBD1. V lost 0 bases and J lost 8; bases outside the gene matches: 2. Looked up from germline, CDR1 is SGDLS and CDR2 is YYNGEE. The CDR3 sequence is 13 residues long. The CDR3 region has the DNA TGTGCCAGCAGCGTAGTAGGGACAGGGGAAGCTTTCTTT. The encoded protein is CASSVVGTGEAFF.

The CDR3, as DNA: TGTGCCAGTAGTATAGATTACACAGGGCTAATGAACGGCTACACCTTC. It yields the protein CASSIDYTGLMNGYTF. The J gene is TRBJ1-2, the V gene TRBV19; a possible D gene is TRBD1 (6 bases). CDR1 is LNHDA, CDR2 SQIVND, per germline (reference sequence). The V end lost 0 bases, the J end lost 8 bases, and 19 bases lay between the germline ends. This CDR3 has 16 residues.